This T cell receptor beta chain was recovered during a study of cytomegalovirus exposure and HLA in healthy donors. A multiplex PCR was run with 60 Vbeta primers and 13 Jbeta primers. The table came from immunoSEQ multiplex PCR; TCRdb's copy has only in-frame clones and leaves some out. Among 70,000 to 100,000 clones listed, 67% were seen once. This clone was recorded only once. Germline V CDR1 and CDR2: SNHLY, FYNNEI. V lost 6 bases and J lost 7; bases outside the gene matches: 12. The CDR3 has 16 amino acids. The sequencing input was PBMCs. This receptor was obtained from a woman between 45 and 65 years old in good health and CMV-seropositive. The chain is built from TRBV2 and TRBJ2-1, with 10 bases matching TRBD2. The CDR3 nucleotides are TGTGCCAGCAGCGCGACTAGCGGGCGGGATTTGAATGAGCAGTTCTTC. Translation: CASSATSGRDLNEQFF.